This TCR beta chain was captured by sequencing in a study of blood T cell repertoires in COVID-19. The table came from immunoSEQ multiplex PCR; TCRdb's copy has only in-frame clones and leaves some out. The sample lists around 130,000 clones; 85% to 90% were seen once. Trimming took 0 bases from V and 0 from J, leaving 6 bases between them. This CDR3 spans 15 amino acids. Germline V gene data show CDR1 as LGHNA and CDR2 as YNFKEQ. The sequence came from a man aged 55 to 69 with acute or convalescent COVID-19. The chain joins TRBV4-2 to TRBJ1-5; D is perhaps TRBD1 (6 bases). The sequencing sample was made of peripheral blood. CDR3 protein: CASSQEQGSNQPQHF. CDR3 coding DNA: TGTGCCAGCAGCCAAGAACAGGGTAGCAATCAGCCCCAGCATTTT.